These 11 T cell receptor beta chains were sequenced from one sample in a study of T cell responses to AZD1222 COVID-19 vaccine. Using immunoSEQ multiplex PCR, the repertoire was profiled, and TCRdb retains in-frame clones only, with some absent. The sample lists roughly 45,000 clones, roughly 84% occurring once. The specimen was peripheral blood, collected 28 days after the second AZD1222 dose. These receptor sequences come from an adult who received the AZD1222 COVID-19 vaccine.

The chain carries TRBV5-8 and TRBJ1-4, with a tentative D call TRBD1 (6 bases). The CDR3 runs to 14 residues. Trimming shortened V by 0 bases and J by 8 bases, and 11 bases separated the two germline ends. Germline V lookup: CDR1 SGHTS, CDR2 YDEGEE. CDR3 loop: CASSLVRGREKLFF. The CDR3 DNA follows: TGTGCCAGCAGCTTGGTCAGGGGTAGGGAAAAACTGTTTTTT.

This chain links TRBV7-6 with TRBJ1-5; D is unresolved. The CDR3 sequence is 12 residues long. Looked up from germline, CDR1 is SGHVS and CDR2 is FNYEAQ. V was shortened by 5 bases and J by 7 bases, with 9 bases between the two germline ends. CDR3 coding DNA: TGTGCCAGCAGCCCACTCGGGCAGCCCCAGCATTTT. Translation: CASSPLGQPQHF.

J is TRBJ1-6 and V is TRBV19; tentatively, D is TRBD1 (6 bases). Germline V lookup: CDR1 LNHDA, CDR2 SQIVND (reference sequence). The CDR3 is made up of 15 amino acids. The V and J ends lost 4 bases and 6 bases respectively, with 13 bases between them. This CDR3 reads CASSSAGEINSPLHF. The DNA for the CDR3 is TGTGCCAGTAGTAGTGCAGGGGAGATTAATTCACCCCTCCACTTT.

The J gene is TRBJ2-1, the V gene TRBV5-1, with TRBD1 matching 7 bases. Unmatched junction bases numbered 13, after V lost 7 bases and J lost 12 bases. CDR3 length equals 13 residues. Per the germline V gene, CDR1 is SGHRS and CDR2 is YFSETQ. The CDR3: CASGRGGARGQFF. CDR3 bases: TGCGCCAGCGGTCGAGGGGGCGCCCGGGGGCAGTTCTTC.

This clone was counted a single time. The chain carries TRBV7-9 and TRBJ1-2; TRBD1 is a possible D gene (6 bases). V was cut by 3 bases and J by 8 bases, with 10 bases left in between. Looked up from germline, CDR1 is SEHNR and CDR2 is FQNEAQ (reference sequence). The CDR3 contains 12 residues. CDR3 DNA sequence: TGTGCCAGCAGCTTTAACAGGGAGGGCTACACCTTC. As protein: CASSFNREGYTF. The whole variable domain, remainder taken from reference TRBV7-9 and TRBJ1-2, is DTGVSQNPRHKITKRGQNVTFRCDPISEHNRLYWYRQTLGQGPEFLTYFQNEAQLEKSRLLSDRFSAERPKGSFSTLEIQRTEQGDSAMYLCASSFNREGYTFGSGTRLTVV.

The chain combines TRBV6-1 with TRBJ2-5, with D maybe TRBD2 (6 bases). CDR1 and CDR2 (germline): MNHNS, SASEGT. The CDR3 loop spans 14 amino acids. Trimming took 2 bases from V and 7 from J, leaving 14 bases between them. The CDR3 sequence: CASSEYWQGGTQYF. The DNA of the CDR3 is TGTGCCAGCAGTGAATATTGGCAGGGAGGGACCCAGTACTTC.

The V and J genes are TRBV13 and TRBJ2-2; D not certain. The length of the CDR3 is 14 residues. CDR1 is PRHDT and CDR2 is FYEKMQ in the germline V gene (reference sequence). V dropped 6 bases and J dropped 6 bases, with 14 bases sitting between them. The CDR3 loop reads CASRNSLVPGELFF. CDR3 sequence (DNA): TGTGCCAGCAGGAATTCGTTGGTGCCCGGGGAGCTGTTTTTT.

The chain recombines TRBV11-2 with TRBJ1-1; 7 bases are a match to TRBD1. Trimming cost V 8 bases and J 5 bases; bases outside gene matches: 2. The CDR3 has 11 residues. Germline loops: CDR1 SGHAT, CDR2 FQNNGV. CDR3 in amino acids: CASQGDTEAFF. CDR3 DNA: TGTGCCAGCCAGGGGGATACTGAAGCTTTCTTT.

This clone is medium-sized. The V and J genes are TRBV6-1 and TRBJ1-2; D unclear. Germline V gene sequence: CDR1 MNHNS, CDR2 SASEGT. With 1 base removed from V and 6 bases from J, the gap between germline ends came to 15 bases. The CDR3 runs to 15 residues. The chain's CDR3 is CASSEDGLPRDGYTF. The CDR3 DNA reads TGTGCCAGCAGTGAAGATGGGCTTCCGAGGGATGGCTACACCTTC.

V is TRBV27 and J is TRBJ1-2, with TRBD1 matching over 8 bases. In germline, CDR1 is MNHEY, CDR2 SMNVEV (reference sequence). The CDR3 extends over 13 amino acids. J lost 5 bases, V lost 4 bases, and 3 bases had no gene match. This CDR3 is CASSYTGGYGYTF. The CDR3 DNA reads as TGTGCCAGCAGTTACACAGGGGGATATGGCTACACCTTC.

V and J are TRBV4-2 and TRBJ1-2; 7 positions match TRBD1. CDR1 and CDR2 (germline): LGHNA, YNFKEQ. This CDR3 is 18 amino acids long. The V gene end was trimmed by 4 bases and the J gene end by 0 bases; junction bases not matched to a gene: 14. CDR3 loop: CASSRGWTGDAANYGYTF. The CDR3 nucleotides are TGTGCCAGCAGCCGAGGATGGACAGGCGACGCCGCTAACTATGGCTACACCTTC.